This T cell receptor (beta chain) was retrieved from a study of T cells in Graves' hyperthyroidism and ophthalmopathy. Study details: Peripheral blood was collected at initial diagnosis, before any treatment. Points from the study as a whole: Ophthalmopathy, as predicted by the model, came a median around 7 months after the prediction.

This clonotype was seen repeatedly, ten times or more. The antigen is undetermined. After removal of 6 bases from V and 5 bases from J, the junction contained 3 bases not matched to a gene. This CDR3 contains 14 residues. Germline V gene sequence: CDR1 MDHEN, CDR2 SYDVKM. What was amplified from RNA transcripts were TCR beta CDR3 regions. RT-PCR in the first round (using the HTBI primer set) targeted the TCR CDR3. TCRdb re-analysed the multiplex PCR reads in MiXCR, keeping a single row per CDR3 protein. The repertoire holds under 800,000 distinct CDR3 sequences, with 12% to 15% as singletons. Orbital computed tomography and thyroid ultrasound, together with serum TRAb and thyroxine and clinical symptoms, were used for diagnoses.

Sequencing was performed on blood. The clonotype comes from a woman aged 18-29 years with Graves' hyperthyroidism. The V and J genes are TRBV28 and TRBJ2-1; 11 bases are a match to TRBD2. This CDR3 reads CASRPGLADNEQFF. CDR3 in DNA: TGTGCCAGCAGGCCGGGACTAGCGGACAATGAGCAGTTCTTC.